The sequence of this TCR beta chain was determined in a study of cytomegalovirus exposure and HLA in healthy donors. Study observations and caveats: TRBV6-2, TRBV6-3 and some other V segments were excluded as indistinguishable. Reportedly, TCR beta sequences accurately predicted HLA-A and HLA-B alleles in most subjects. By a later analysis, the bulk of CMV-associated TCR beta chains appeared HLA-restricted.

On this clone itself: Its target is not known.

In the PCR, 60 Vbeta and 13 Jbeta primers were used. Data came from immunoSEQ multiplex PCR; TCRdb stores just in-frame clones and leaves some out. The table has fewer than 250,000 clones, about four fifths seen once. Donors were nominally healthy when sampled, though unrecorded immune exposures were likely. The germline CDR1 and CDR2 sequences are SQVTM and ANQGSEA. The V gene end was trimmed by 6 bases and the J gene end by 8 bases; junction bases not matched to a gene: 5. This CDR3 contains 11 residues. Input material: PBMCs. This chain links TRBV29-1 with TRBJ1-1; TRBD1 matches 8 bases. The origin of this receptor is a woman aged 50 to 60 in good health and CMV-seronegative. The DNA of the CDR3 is TGCAGCGTCGGACAGGGTTGGGAAGCTTTCTTT. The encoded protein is CSVGQGWEAFF.